This T cell receptor (beta chain) was recorded in a study of OX40 agonist ivuxolimab in advanced cancers. Study overall: Patients treated during dose escalation were battling hepatocellular carcinoma, melanoma, renal cell or head and neck cancer. Patients with prior anti-PD-1, anti-PD-L1 or anti-CTLA-4 therapy were eligible; approximately 37% had some.

This CDR3 spans 15 amino acids. Trimming left V 7 bases short and J 7 bases short, with 19 bases between. Germline V gene sequence: CDR1 MNHNS, CDR2 SASEGT. Details on this clone: What it recognizes is unknown.

Some clones are missing from TCRdb's copy, which holds only in-frame ones; the method was immunoSEQ multiplex PCR. The sample carries roughly 60,000 clones, approximately 86% recorded once. General study findings and limits: With doses of 0.1 to 3.0 mg/kg, CD4+ and CD8+ blood T cells had undergone clonal expansion by week 6.

The sample was CD4+ or CD8+ T cells sorted from blood, taken in a trial of the OX40 agonist ivuxolimab. This clonotype was sampled from an adult with an advanced solid tumor such as melanoma, head and neck, liver or kidney cancer. The chain recombines TRBV6-1 with TRBJ2-2; tentatively, D is TRBD1 (5 bases). CDR3 protein: CASMGPTVGIGELFF. The CDR3 DNA reads TGTGCCAGCATGGGGCCGACGGTGGGCATCGGGGAGCTGTTTTTT.